This T cell receptor (beta chain) derives from a study of blood T cell repertoires in COVID-19. At the level of the study: Specimens from acute and convalescent COVID-19 originated in the United States, Italy and Spain.

The CDR3 consists of 14 residues. V was cut by 6 bases and J by 3 bases, with 12 bases left in between. Germline CDR1 and CDR2: ENHRY and SYGVKD. The assay was immunoSEQ multiplex PCR, and TCRdb's table has in-frame clones only and misses some. The sample includes 200,000 to 250,000 clones, more than 80% of them seen just once. This TCR was recovered from a man aged 55 to 70 who had recovered from COVID-19. V usage is TRBV10-3 and J usage is TRBJ1-5, with D possibly matching TRBD1 (6 bases). Sequencing was done on a sample of PBMCs or T cells enriched from blood (not recorded which). In DNA, the CDR3 is TGTGCCATCAGCGGGACACTAGTCAATCAGCCCCAGCATTTT. It codes for CAISGTLVNQPQHF.